This record covers a single T cell receptor (beta chain). This clone was observed a few times. The antigen it recognizes is unknown. Per-base qualities were not stored, and no clone one base away is much larger. Cut back by 4 bases and 4 bases, the V and J ends lie 19 bases apart. CDR1 and CDR2 are drawn from the germline V gene (reference sequence): LNHNV, YYDKDF. The CDR3, from cysteine to phenylalanine, totals 16 residues. Only the CDR3 DNA is retained, 48 bases long and in frame from the first base. Whole blood was collected in K2EDTA tubes by collaborating institutions according to the institutions' own protocols. For TCRbeta analysis, collaborators shipped samples in one of three forms: frozen whole blood, isolated PBMCs, or DNA extracted from either of those sample types. The data stem from a study of blood T cell repertoires in COVID-19 (dated by TCRdb to between 2020 and 2021). About the full investigation: Samples covering the acute and convalescent phases of COVID-19 were provided by collaborators in the United States, Italy and Spain. The material from the prospective study consisted of cDNA or gDNA derived from T cells, B-cell-depleted T cells, or PBMCs. The repertoires were released in a freely available public database intended as a resource for research on the immune response to SARS-CoV-2. Samples came from the ongoing ImmuneRACE study (first 160 participants) plus 1,254 subjects from 6 global collaborators. Where available, HLA class I and class II types were taken from metadata supplied by the sample provider and were not determined by assay-based typing. Sample metadata almost always included a de-identified subject ID, COVID-19 status, age in years and sex. Subjects who had been exposed to COVID-19, were actively infected with it, or had recovered from it provided the deeply sampled blood TCRbeta repertoires that made up the dataset. Results and caveats for the whole study, not just this receptor: How much clinical and demographic metadata was included differed by source and by participant, and the metadata was provided uncurated.

The immunoSEQ Assay, a bias-controlled multiplex PCR, was used to amplify TCRbeta CDR3 regions from genomic DNA. Under the source paper's analysis protocol: The number of nucleated cells in each sample was estimated by amplification of reference gene primers within the assay. To quantify the absolute abundance of each unique TCRbeta CDR3 rearrangement, sequence reads were collapsed and filtered. For each sample, productive Simpson clonality was calculated by taking the square root of Simpson's diversity index across productive rearrangements. What TCRdb holds here is the immuneACCESS table cut down to in-frame rearrangements. Part of the clones is not present; checked against another copy, under half of the missing clones reflect an unresolved V gene, and the others are unexplained. From that table come the V and J calls and clone size; the DNA was used to work out D and trimming. Counted in this sample were roughly 100,000 clones; about 76% of them appeared once. The top ten clones comprise around 9.4% of the sample.

The rearranged segments are TRBV15 and TRBJ1-2; possibly the D gene is TRBD1, per 6 matching bases. This receptor was taken from a woman older than 75 with acute or convalescent COVID-19. Sequenced: peripheral blood. The CDR3: CATSTQPGQAFYGYTF. The DNA sequence is TGTGCCACCAGCACACAGCCGGGACAAGCTTTCTATGGCTACACCTTC.